This TCR beta chain was observed in a study of cytomegalovirus exposure and HLA in healthy donors. Trimming at V came to 6 bases and at J to 6 bases, leaving 9 bases not matched to a gene. CDR1 is ENHRY and CDR2 is SYGVKD in the germline V gene. The CDR3 contains 14 residues. The study ran its PCR with 60 Vbeta and 13 Jbeta primers. Method: immunoSEQ multiplex PCR; TCRdb's copy keeps in-frame clones and lacks some. The sample yields approximately 170,000 clones, around 80% seen once. The sequencing input was PBMCs. The sequence was collected from a woman aged 40 to 50 in good health and CMV-seropositive. The gene calls are TRBV10-3 and TRBJ1-1, with 8 bases identical to TRBD1. The CDR3 coding sequence is TGTGCCATCAGCGGACAGGGACGGGGTCCTGAAGCTTTCTTT. Amino acid sequence: CAISGQGRGPEAFF.